The T cell receptor (beta chain) under discussion was sequenced for a study of blood T cell repertoires in COVID-19. At the level of the study: T cells, B-cell-depleted T cells, or PBMCs provided the cDNA or gDNA that served as material.

The authors' processing: Estimation of nucleated cell counts was performed using reference gene primer amplification. Some clones are missing from TCRdb's copy, which holds only in-frame ones; the method was immunoSEQ multiplex PCR. D and trimming were read from the DNA, whereas the V and J calls and clone size are those reported in that table. This sample yields about 140,000 clones, of which 88% are seen a single time; about 11% belongs to the top ten. This CDR3 is 14 amino acids long. The germline gives CDR1 PRHDT, CDR2 FYEKMQ (reference sequence). V lost 0 bases and J 2 bases, leaving 8 bases between the germline ends.

V gene TRBV13 combines with J gene TRBJ2-7, with D unresolved. Sequences were obtained from peripheral blood. The TCR sequence derives from a man aged 45-65 years with active or convalescent COVID-19. The CDR3 reads CASSLGGVAYEQYF. The CDR3 DNA reads TGTGCCAGCAGCTTAGGGGGCGTTGCCTACGAGCAGTACTTC.